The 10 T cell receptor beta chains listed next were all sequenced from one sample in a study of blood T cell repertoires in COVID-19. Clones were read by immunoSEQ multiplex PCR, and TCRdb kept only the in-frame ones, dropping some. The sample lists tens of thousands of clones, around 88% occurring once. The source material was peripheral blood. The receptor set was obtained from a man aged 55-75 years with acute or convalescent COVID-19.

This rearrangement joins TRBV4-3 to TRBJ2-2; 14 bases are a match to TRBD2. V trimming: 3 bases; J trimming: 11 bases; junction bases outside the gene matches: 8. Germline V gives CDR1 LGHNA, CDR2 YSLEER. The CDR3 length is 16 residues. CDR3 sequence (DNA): TGCGCCAGCAGCCAGGCCCGGACTAGCGGGGGGACAGAGCTGTTTTTT. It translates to CASSQARTSGGTELFF.

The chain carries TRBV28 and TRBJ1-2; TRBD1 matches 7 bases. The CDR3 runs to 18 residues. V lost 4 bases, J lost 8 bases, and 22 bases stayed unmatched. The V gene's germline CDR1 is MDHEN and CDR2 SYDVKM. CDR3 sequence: CASSSLLPMQRRGLGYTF. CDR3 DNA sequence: TGTGCCAGCAGTTCTTTGTTGCCCATGCAGAGAAGGGGGCTCGGCTACACCTTC.

The CDR3 sequence: CASSDGTFSGYTF. CDR3 in DNA: TGCGCCAGCAGTGACGGGACATTCAGTGGCTACACCTTC. This rearrangement joins TRBV10-2 to TRBJ1-2, with a tentative D call TRBD1 (6 bases). CDR3 size: 13 residues. The germline CDR1 and CDR2 sequences are WSHSY and SAAADI. Trimming cost V 3 bases and J 7 bases, with 12 bases left between them.

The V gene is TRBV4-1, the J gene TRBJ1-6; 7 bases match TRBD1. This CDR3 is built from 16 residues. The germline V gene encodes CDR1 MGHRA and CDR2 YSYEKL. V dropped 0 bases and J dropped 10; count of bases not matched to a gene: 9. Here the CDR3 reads CASSQDRDRALSPLHF. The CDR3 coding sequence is TGCGCCAGCAGCCAAGACCGGGACAGAGCACTCTCACCCCTCCACTTT.

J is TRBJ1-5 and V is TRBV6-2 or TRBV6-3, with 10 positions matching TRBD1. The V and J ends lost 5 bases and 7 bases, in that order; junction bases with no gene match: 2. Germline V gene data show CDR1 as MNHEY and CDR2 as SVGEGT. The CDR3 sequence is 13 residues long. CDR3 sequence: CASSGDRGQPQHF. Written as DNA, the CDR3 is TGTGCCAGCAGTGGGGACAGGGGACAGCCCCAGCATTTT.

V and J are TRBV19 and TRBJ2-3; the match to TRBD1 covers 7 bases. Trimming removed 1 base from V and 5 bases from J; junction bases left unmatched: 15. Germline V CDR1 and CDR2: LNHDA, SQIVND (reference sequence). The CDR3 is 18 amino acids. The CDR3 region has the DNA TGTGCCAGTAGTATAGCCGTTTACAGGGGAACTTCTGAAGATACGCAGTATTTT. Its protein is CASSIAVYRGTSEDTQYF.

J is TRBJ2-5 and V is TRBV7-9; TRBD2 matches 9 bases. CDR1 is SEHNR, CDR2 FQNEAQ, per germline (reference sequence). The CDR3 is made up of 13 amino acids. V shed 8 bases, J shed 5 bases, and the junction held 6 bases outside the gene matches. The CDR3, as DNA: TGTGCCAGCCATCGCGGGGGGGCCGAGACCCAGTACTTC. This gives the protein CASHRGGAETQYF. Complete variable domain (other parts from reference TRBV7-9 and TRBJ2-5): DTGVSQNPRHKITKRGQNVTFRCDPISEHNRLYWYRQTLGQGPEFLTYFQNEAQLEKSRLLSDRFSAERPKGSFSTLEIQRTEQGDSAMYLCASHRGGAETQYFGPGTRLLVL.

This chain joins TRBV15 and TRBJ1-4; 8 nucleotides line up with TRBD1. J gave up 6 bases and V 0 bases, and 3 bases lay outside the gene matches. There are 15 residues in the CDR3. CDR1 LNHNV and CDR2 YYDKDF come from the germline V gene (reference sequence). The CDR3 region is CATSRDRGRDEKLFF. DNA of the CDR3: TGTGCCACCAGCAGAGACAGGGGGCGGGATGAAAAACTGTTTTTT.

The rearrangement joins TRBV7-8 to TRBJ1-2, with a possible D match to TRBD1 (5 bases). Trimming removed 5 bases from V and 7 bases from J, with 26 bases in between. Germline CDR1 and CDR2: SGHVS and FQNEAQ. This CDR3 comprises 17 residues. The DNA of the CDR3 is TGTGCCAGCAGCCCCTCCTGGGGGGGAGTGGGGGTTGGTGGCTACACCTTC. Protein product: CASSPSWGGVGVGGYTF.

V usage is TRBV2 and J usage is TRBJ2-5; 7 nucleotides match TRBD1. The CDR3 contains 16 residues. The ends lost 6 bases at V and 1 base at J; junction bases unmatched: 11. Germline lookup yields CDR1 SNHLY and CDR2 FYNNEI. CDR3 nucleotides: TGTGCCAGCAGCCTCTCCGGGACAGCCGCCCAAGAGACCCAGTACTTC. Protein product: CASSLSGTAAQETQYF.